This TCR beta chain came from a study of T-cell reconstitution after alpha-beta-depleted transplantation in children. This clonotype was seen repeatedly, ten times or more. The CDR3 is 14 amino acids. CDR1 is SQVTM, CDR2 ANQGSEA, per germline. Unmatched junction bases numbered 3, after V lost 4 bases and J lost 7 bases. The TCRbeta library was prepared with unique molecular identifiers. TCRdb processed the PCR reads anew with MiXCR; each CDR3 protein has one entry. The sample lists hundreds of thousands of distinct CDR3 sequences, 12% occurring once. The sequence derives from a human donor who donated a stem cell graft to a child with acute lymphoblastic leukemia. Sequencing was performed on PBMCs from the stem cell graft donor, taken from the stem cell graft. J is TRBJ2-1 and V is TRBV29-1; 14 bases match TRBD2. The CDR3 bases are TGCAGCGTTGCGACTAGCGGGAGGGGTAATGAGCAGTTCTTC. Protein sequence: CSVATSGRGNEQFF.